One sample yielded the 9 T cell receptor beta chains listed below, sequenced in a study of shared clonotypes between healthy human individuals. Sequenced by immunoSEQ multiplex PCR; TCRdb stores in-frame clones only, minus some. There are hundreds of thousands of clones in the sample; around 86% occur only once, and around 15% lies in the top ten. The specimen sequenced was memory CD8+ T cells sorted from blood. Subset: CD45RO+ cells pooled with CCR7-negative TemRA cells. The receptor set was obtained from a man aged 18 to 29 in good health.

The chain uses TRBV5-1 and TRBJ2-3; D is possibly TRBD2 (6 bases). V lost 0 bases and J lost 0, with 11 bases in between. The CDR3 loop spans 16 amino acids. Germline CDR1 and CDR2: SGHRS and YFSETQ. The CDR3 DNA reads as TGCGCCAGCAGCTTGGTATCGAGCGGGAGCACAGATACGCAGTATTTT. Its protein product is CASSLVSSGSTDTQYF.

The chain uses TRBV27 and TRBJ1-1; possible D gene TRBD1, 5 bases. Germline CDR1 reads MNHEY; CDR2 reads SMNVEV (reference sequence). Trimming removed 1 base at V and 4 bases at J, with 13 bases between. The CDR3 runs to 15 residues. The CDR3 here is CASSLYGGVSTEAFF. The CDR3 DNA sequence: TGTGCCAGCAGTTTATACGGGGGAGTAAGCACTGAAGCTTTCTTT.

The V and J genes are TRBV11-2 and TRBJ2-1, with 10 bases lining up with TRBD2. There are 15 residues in the CDR3. Germline V gene sequence: CDR1 SGHAT, CDR2 FQNNGV. V lost 3 bases, J lost 3 bases, and 2 bases stayed unmatched. Here the CDR3 DNA reads TGTGCCAGCAGCTTTCCTAGCGGGAGCTACAATGAGCAGTTCTTC. Translating gives CASSFPSGSYNEQFF. The entire variable domain, with the rest obtained from reference TRBV11-2 and TRBJ2-1, is as follows: EAGVAQSPRYKIIEKRQSVAFWCNPISGHATLYWYQQILGQGPKLLIQFQNNGVVDDSQLPKDRFSAERLKGVDSTLKIQPAKLEDSAVYLCASSFPSGSYNEQFFGPGTRLTVL.

V usage is TRBV10-3 and J usage is TRBJ2-5; D gene ambiguous. The CDR3 length is 13 residues. The germline V gene encodes CDR1 ENHRY and CDR2 SYGVKD. V lost 0 bases to trimming and J lost 5 bases, with 7 bases between them. CDR3: CAISESFAETQYF. The CDR3 nucleotides are TGTGCCATCAGTGAGTCTTTCGCGGAGACCCAGTACTTC.

The chain is built from TRBV27 and TRBJ2-7; tentative D call: TRBD2 (6 bases). The V and J ends lost 3 bases and 2 bases respectively, with 14 bases between them. Germline V gene sequence: CDR1 MNHEY, CDR2 SMNVEV (reference sequence). The CDR3 has 15 amino acids. The CDR3 DNA reads as TGTGCCAGCAGTTTCCGGGGACTTATCCCCTACGAGCAGTACTTC. Its protein product is CASSFRGLIPYEQYF.

This clone came up once. The rearrangement uses TRBV5-6 and TRBJ2-3; D is unclear. CDR3 size: 13 residues. Trimming took 1 base from V and 0 from J, leaving 3 bases between them. Germline CDR1 reads SGHDT; CDR2 reads YYEEEE. The CDR3 protein is CASSLLSTDTQYF. CDR3 nucleotides: TGTGCCAGCAGCTTGCTTAGCACAGATACGCAGTATTTT. Based on the CDR3 plus reference TRBV5-6 and TRBJ2-3, the full variable domain is DAGVTQSPTHLIKTRGQQVTLRCSPKSGHDTVSWYQQALGQGPQFIFQYYEEEERQRGNFPDRFSGHQFPNYSSELNVNALLLGDSALYLCASSLLSTDTQYFGPGTRLTVL.

This clone was picked up one time. The chain uses TRBV4-2 and TRBJ2-5; D call uncertain. Trimming left V 1 base short and J 5 bases short, with 11 bases between. Per the germline V gene, CDR1 is LGHNA and CDR2 is YNFKEQ. The CDR3 has 14 amino acids. CDR3 sequence reads: CASSQAPSEETQYF. For the CDR3, the DNA is TGTGCCAGCAGCCAAGCCCCCAGTGAGGAGACCCAGTACTTC.

This clone was observed a single time. CDR3 bases: TGCAGCGTTGGAGGGACCGGGGAGCTGTTTTTT. Protein: CSVGGTGELFF. The chain couples TRBV29-1 to TRBJ2-2, with D perhaps matching TRBD2 (5 bases). The CDR3 is 11 residues long. The germline V and J ends were trimmed by 4 bases and 5 bases, with 5 bases remaining between them. Germline CDR1 and CDR2: SQVTM and ANQGSEA.

J is TRBJ2-7 and V is TRBV5-1; D not resolved. In germline, CDR1 is SGHRS, CDR2 YFSETQ. Trimming stripped 2 bases from V and 2 bases from J, with 11 bases between. This CDR3 region has 14 residues. CDR3 coding DNA: TGCGCCAGCAGCTTTTCAGGACGAACCTACGAGCAGTACTTC. Protein product: CASSFSGRTYEQYF.